In its sample, the clone carrying this T cell receptor (beta chain) was seen a few times. This sample's TCRbeta library carried unique molecular identifier barcodes. TCRdb redid the calling of the PCR reads with MiXCR, one entry per CDR3 protein. The table lists almost 600,000 distinct CDR3 sequences, 25% to 30% of them singletons. These data are taken from a study of T-cell reconstitution after alpha-beta-depleted transplantation in children. Germline CDR1 is ENHRY and CDR2 is SYGVKD. V was shortened by 6 bases and J by 4 bases, with 16 bases between the two germline ends. CDR3 length: 14 amino acids.

The chain carries TRBV10-3 and TRBJ2-7, with D perhaps assigned TRBD1 or TRBD2 (6 bases each). Sequences were derived from PBMCs, sampled before TCRalphabeta/CD19-depleted stem cell transplant. The clonotype comes from a boy in the first two years of life with Wiskott-Aldrich syndrome, due to receive a stem cell transplant. CDR3 DNA: TGTGCCATCAGCCGGGAGACAGGAAAATACGAGCAGTACTTC. Amino acid sequence: CAISRETGKYEQYF.